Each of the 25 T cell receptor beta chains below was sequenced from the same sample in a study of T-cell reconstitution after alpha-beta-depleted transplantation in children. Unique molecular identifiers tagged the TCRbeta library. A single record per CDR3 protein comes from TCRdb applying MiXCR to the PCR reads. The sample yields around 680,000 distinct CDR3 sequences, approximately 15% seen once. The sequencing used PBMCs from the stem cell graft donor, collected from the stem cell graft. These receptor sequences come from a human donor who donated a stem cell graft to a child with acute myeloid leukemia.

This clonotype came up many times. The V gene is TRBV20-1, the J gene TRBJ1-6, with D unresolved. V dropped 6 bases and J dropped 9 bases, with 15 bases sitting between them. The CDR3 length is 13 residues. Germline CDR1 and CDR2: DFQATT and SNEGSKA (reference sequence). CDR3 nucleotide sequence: TGCAGTGCCGCGGCGGGCCCTTCTTCACCCCTCCACTTT. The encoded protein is CSAAAGPSSPLHF.

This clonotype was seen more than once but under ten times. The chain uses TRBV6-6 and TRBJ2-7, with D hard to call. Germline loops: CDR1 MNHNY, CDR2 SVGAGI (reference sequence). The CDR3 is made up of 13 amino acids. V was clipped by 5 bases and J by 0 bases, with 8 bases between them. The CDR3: CASSMTGSYEQYF. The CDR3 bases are TGTGCCAGCAGTATGACGGGCTCCTACGAGCAGTACTTC.

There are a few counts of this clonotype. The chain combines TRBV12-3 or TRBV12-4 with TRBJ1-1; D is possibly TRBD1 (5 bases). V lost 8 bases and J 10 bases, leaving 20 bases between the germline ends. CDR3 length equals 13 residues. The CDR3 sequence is CASHIASGGGAFF. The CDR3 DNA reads TGTGCCAGCCATATCGCCAGCGGGGGGGGAGCTTTCTTT.

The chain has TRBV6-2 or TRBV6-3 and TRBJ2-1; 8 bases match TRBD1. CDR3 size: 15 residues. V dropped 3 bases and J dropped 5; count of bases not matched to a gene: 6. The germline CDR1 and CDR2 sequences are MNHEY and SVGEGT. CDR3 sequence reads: CASSYSRTGNNEQFF. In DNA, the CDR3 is TGTGCCAGCAGTTATTCCCGGACAGGGAACAATGAGCAGTTCTTC.

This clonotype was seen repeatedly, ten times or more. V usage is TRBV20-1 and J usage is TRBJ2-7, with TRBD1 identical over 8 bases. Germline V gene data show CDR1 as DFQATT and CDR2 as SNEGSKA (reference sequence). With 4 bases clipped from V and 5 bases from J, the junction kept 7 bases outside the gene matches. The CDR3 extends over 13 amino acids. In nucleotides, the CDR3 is TGCAGTGCTACAAAGGACAGGGAGGACGAGCAGTACGTC. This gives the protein CSATKDREDEQYV.

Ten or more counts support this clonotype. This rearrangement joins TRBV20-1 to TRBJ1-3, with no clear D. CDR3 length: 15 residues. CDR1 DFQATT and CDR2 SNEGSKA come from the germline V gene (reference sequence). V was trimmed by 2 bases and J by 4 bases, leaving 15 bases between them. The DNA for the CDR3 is TGCAGTGCTAGACTGCTGGGGAGAGAGGGAAACACCATATATTTT. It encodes CSARLLGREGNTIYF.

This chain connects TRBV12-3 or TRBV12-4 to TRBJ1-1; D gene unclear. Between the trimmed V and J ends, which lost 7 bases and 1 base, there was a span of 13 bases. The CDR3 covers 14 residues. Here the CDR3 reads CASIKSEENTEAFF. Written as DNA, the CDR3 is TGTGCCAGCATCAAGAGCGAGGAGAACACTGAAGCTTTCTTT.

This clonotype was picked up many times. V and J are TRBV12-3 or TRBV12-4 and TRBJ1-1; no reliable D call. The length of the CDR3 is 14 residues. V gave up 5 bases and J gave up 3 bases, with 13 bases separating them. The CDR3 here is CASSLNPGDTEAFF. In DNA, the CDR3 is TGTGCCAGCAGTCTCAACCCCGGGGACACTGAAGCTTTCTTT.

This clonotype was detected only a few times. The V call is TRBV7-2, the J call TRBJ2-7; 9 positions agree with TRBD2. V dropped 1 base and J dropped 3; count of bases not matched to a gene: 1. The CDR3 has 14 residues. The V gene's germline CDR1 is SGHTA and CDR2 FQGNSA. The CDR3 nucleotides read TGTGCCAGCAGCTTAGAGACTAGCGGCTACGAGCAGTACTTC. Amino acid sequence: CASSLETSGYEQYF.

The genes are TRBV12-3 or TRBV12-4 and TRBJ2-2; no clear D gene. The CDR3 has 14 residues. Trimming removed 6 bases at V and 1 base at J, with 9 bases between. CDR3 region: CASREGRNTGELFF. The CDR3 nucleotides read TGTGCCAGCAGAGAAGGACGGAACACCGGGGAGCTGTTTTTT.

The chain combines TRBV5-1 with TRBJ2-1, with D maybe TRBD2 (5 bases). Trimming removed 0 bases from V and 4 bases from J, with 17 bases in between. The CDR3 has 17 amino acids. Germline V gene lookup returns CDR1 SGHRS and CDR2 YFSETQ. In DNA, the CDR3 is TGCGCCAGCAGCTTGGAACTTGAGGGAGTTTGGTACAATGAGCAGTTCTTC. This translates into CASSLELEGVWYNEQFF. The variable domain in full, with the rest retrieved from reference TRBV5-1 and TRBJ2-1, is KAGVTQTPRYLIKTRGQQVTLSCSPISGHRSVSWYQQTPGQGLQFLFEYFSETQRNKGNFPGRFSGRQFSNSRSEMNVSTLELGDSALYLCASSLELEGVWYNEQFFGPGTRLTVL.

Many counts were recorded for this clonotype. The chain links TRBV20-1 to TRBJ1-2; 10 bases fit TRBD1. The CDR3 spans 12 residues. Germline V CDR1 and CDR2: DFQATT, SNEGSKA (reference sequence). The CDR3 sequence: CNTDRGRGGYTF. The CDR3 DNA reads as TGCAATACCGACAGGGGGCGCGGAGGCTACACCTTC.

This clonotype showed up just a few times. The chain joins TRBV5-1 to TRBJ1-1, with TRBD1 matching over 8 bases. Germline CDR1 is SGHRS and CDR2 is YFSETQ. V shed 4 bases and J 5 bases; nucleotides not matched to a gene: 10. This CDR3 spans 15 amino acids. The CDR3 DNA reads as TGCGCCAGCAGCGCCTGGACAGGGAGGTCGACTGAAGCTTTCTTT. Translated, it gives CASSAWTGRSTEAFF.

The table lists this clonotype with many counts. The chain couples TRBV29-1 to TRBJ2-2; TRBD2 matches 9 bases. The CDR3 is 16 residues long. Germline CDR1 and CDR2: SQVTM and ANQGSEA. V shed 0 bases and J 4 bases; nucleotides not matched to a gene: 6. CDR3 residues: CSVEEAGGPFTGELFF. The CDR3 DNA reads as TGCAGCGTTGAAGAGGCGGGGGGGCCGTTCACCGGGGAGCTGTTTTTT.

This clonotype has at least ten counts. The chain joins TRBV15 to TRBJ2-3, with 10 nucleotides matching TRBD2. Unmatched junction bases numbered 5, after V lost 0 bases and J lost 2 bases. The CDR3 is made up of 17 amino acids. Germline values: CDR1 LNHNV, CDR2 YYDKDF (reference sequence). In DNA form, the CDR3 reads TGTGCCACCAGCAGAGAAACTAGCGGGGTGTCCACAGATACGCAGTATTTT. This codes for CATSRETSGVSTDTQYF.

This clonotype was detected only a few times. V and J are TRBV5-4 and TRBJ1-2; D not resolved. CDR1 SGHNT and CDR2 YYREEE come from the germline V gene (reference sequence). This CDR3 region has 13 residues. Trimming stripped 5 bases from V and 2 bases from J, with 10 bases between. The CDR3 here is CASSYDGNYGYTF. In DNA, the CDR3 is TGTGCCAGCAGTTACGACGGGAACTATGGCTACACCTTC.

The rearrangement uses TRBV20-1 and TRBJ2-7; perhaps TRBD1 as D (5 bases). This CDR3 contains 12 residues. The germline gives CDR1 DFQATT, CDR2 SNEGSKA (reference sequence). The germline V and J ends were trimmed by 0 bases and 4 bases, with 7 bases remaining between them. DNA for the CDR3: TGCAGTGCTAGAGATGACAGATACGAGCAGTACTTC. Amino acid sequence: CSARDDRYEQYF.

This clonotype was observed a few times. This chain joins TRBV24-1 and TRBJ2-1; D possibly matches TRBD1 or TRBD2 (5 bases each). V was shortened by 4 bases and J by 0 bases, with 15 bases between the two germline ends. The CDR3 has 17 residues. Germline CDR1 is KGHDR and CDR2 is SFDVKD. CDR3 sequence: CATSDPQGDGSYNEQFF. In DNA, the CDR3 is TGTGCCACCAGTGACCCCCAGGGAGACGGCTCCTACAATGAGCAGTTCTTC.

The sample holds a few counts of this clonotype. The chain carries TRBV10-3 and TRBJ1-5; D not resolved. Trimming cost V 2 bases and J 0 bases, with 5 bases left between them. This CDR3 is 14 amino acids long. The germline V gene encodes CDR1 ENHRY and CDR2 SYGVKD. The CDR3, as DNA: TGTGCCATCAGTGAGACTAATAGCAATCAGCCCCAGCATTTT. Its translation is CAISETNSNQPQHF.

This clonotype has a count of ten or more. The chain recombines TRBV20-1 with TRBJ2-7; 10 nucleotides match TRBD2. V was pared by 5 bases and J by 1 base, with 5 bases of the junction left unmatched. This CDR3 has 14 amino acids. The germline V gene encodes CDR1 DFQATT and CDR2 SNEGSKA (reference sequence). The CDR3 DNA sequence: TGCAGTGCTGGGGGGACTAGCGAATCCTACGAGCAGTACTTC. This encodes CSAGGTSESYEQYF.

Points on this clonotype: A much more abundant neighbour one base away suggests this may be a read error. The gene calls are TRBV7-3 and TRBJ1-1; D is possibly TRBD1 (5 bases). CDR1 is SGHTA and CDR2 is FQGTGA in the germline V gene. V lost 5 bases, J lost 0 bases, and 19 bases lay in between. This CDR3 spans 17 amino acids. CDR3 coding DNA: TGTGCCAGCAGCCCTGGGGCCGGGACCGTCATGAACACTGAAGCTTTCTTT. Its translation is CASSPGAGTVMNTEAFF. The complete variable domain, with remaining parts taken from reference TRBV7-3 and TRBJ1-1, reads GAGVSQTPSNKVTEKGKYVELRCDPISGHTALYWYRQSLGQGPEFLIYFQGTGAADDSGLPNDRFFAVRPEGSVSTLKIQRTERGDSAVYLCASSPGAGTVMNTEAFFGQGTRLTVV.

This CDR3 reads CASSFPQGMRDEQFF. CDR3 nucleotides: TGTGCCAGCAGCTTTCCGCAGGGGATGAGAGATGAGCAGTTCTTC. V gene TRBV7-9 combines with J gene TRBJ2-1, with D possibly TRBD1 on 6 matching bases. Germline V CDR1 and CDR2: SEHNR, FQNEAQ (reference sequence). V gave up 3 bases and J gave up 8 bases, with 17 bases separating them. The CDR3 contains 15 residues.

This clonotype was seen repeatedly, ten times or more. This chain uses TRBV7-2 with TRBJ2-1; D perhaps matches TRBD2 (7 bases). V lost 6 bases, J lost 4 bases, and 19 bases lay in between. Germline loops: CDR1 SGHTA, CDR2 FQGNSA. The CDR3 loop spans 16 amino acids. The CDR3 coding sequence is TGTGCCAGCAGTTCGGCGGCGGGGGCGACGTACAATGAGCAGTTCTTC. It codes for CASSSAAGATYNEQFF.

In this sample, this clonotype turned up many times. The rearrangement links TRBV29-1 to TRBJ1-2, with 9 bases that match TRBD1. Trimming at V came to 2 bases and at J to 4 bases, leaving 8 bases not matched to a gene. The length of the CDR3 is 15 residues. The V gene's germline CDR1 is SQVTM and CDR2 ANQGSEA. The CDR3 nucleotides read TGCAGCGTTGAACGAGTGACAGGGGGTGTCTATGGCTACACCTTC. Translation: CSVERVTGGVYGYTF.

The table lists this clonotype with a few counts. In DNA form, the CDR3 reads TGTGCCAGCAGCTCGAGACAGGGGCGCTACGAGCAGTACTTC. It yields the protein CASSSRQGRYEQYF. J is TRBJ2-7 and V is TRBV13, with 8 bases that match TRBD1. V shed 4 bases and J 3 bases; nucleotides not matched to a gene: 5. Germline assignment: CDR1 PRHDT and CDR2 FYEKMQ (reference sequence). The CDR3 spans 14 residues.